This T cell receptor beta chain comes out of a study of shared clonotypes between healthy human individuals. Study-wide context: A couple of women and three men aged 18 to 49 served as donors. Findings and limits, study-wide: Lower generation probabilities were found for non-shared clonotypes than for those shared by all four donors.

Trimming took 7 bases from V and 4 from J, leaving 16 bases between them. Germline V gene data show CDR1 as MDHEN and CDR2 as SYDVKM. The CDR3 totals 14 residues. Donors comprised healthy HIV-negative adults lacking recent acute infections or vaccinations. Genomic DNA belonging to each subset was distributed in equal measure over several immunoSEQ plates. Sequencing used immunoSEQ multiplex PCR; TCRdb keeps in-frame clones, though not all of them. The table shows over a million clones, with approximately 98.5% occurring only once. Only one count was recorded for this clone. Its antigen is not identified.

The receptor comes from a young man in good health. Material for sequencing was naive CD4+ T cells sorted from blood. The subset is: CD45RA+ positively selected. The gene calls are TRBV28 and TRBJ1-1; D is possibly TRBD1 (5 bases). Here the CDR3 reads CASTLPGVGTEAFF. The CDR3 DNA reads TGTGCCAGCACCCTCCCGGGGGTAGGCACTGAAGCTTTCTTT.